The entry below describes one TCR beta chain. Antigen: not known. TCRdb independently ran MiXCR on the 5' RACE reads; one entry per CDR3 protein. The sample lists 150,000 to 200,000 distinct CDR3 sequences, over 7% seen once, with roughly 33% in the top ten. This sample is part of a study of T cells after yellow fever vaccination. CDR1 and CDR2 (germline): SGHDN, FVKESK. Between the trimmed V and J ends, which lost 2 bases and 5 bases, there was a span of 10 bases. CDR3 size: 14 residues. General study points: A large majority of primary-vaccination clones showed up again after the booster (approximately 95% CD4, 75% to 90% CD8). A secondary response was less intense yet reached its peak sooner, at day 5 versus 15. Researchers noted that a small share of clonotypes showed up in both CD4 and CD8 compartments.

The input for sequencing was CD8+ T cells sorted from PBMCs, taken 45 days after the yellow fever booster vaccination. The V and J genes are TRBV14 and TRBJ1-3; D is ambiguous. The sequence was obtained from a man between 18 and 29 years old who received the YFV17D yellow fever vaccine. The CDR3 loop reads CASSQSEDRNTIYF. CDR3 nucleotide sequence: TGTGCCAGCAGCCAAAGTGAGGACCGAAACACCATATATTTT.